One and the same sample provided the 31 T cell receptor beta chains below, sequenced in a study of cytotoxic CD8 clonotypes in ibrutinib-treated CLL. Libraries were prepared by immunoSEQ multiplex PCR; TCRdb keeps only in-frame clonotypes and omits some of them. This sample has 120,000 to 150,000 clones, with 60% to 80% found just once. This sample comprised PBMCs, obtained after 12 months of ibrutinib treatment. The receptors stem from a human donor with chronic lymphocytic leukemia.

This chain connects TRBV6-1 to TRBJ2-4; D not certain. V was shortened by 2 bases and J by 1 base, with 24 bases between the two germline ends. Germline V gives CDR1 MNHNS, CDR2 SASEGT. This CDR3 contains 20 residues. For the CDR3, the DNA is TGTGCCAGCAGTGAATACCAACGGCAAAGGGCCGCTTGGGCCAAAAACATTCAGTACTTC. It yields the protein CASSEYQRQRAAWAKNIQYF.

This clone is a singleton in its sample. The chain couples TRBV11-3 to TRBJ2-2, with 7 nucleotides matching TRBD2. The junction had 23 bases not matched to a gene; V was cut back by 7 bases and J by 3 bases. Germline CDR1 is SGHNT and CDR2 is YENEEA. The CDR3 length is 20 residues. CDR3 sequence: CASNPAAGYFGPLHTGELFF. In DNA form, the CDR3 reads TGTGCCAGCAACCCAGCAGCGGGGTATTTCGGCCCTTTACACACCGGGGAGCTGTTTTTT.

This clone showed up many times. This CDR3 is CASSQNIFSTNEKLFF. CDR3 bases: TGCGCCAGCAGCCAAAACATATTCTCAACTAATGAAAAACTGTTTTTT. The chain links TRBV5-1 to TRBJ1-4, with D hard to call. Germline loops: CDR1 SGHRS, CDR2 YFSETQ. CDR3 size: 16 residues. V lost 4 bases and J lost 0, with 13 bases in between.

This chain uses TRBV2 with TRBJ2-5; 10 positions agree with TRBD1. Germline CDR1 is SNHLY and CDR2 is FYNNEI. The V segment lost 6 bases and the J segment 4 bases; nucleotides outside the gene matches: 5. This CDR3 spans 14 amino acids. The CDR3 loop is CASRGQGFRETQYF. The CDR3 DNA sequence: TGTGCCAGCAGGGGACAGGGGTTTCGAGAGACCCAGTACTTC.

The chain uses TRBV27 and TRBJ2-3; 14 nucleotides match TRBD2. This CDR3 is 18 amino acids long. Unmatched junction bases numbered 9, after V lost 5 bases and J lost 2 bases. Looked up from germline, CDR1 is MNHEY and CDR2 is SMNVEV (reference sequence). This CDR3 reads CASSLLGLAGGYTDTQYF. The CDR3 DNA reads TGTGCCAGCAGTCTCCTCGGACTAGCGGGGGGATACACAGATACGCAGTATTTT.

The chain employs TRBV28 and TRBJ1-6, with a tentative D call TRBD1 (6 bases). The V end lost 6 bases, the J end lost 5 bases, and 17 bases lay between the germline ends. Germline V gene data show CDR1 as MDHEN and CDR2 as SYDVKM. This CDR3 contains 16 residues. The CDR3 here is CASSPNWGRDNSPLHF. The DNA for the CDR3 is TGTGCCAGCAGCCCAAACTGGGGGCGCGATAATTCACCCCTCCACTTT.

The V call is TRBV6-5, the J call TRBJ1-2, with D unresolved. V shed 8 bases and J shed 5 bases, with 15 bases lying between them. The CDR3 is made up of 13 amino acids. Germline V gene lookup returns CDR1 MNHEY and CDR2 SVGAGI. CDR3 coding DNA: TGTGCCAGCTCAGAAGCCGCTGTTTATGGCTACACCTTC. Encoded protein: CASSEAAVYGYTF.

The rearrangement joins TRBV2 to TRBJ1-1; 7 nucleotides match TRBD1. The CDR3 is 13 amino acids. With V trimmed by 7 bases and J by 5 bases, 7 bases remained unmatched. Germline lookup yields CDR1 SNHLY and CDR2 FYNNEI. The CDR3 region is CASNGAGGTEAFF. CDR3 DNA sequence: TGTGCCAGCAATGGGGCAGGGGGGACTGAAGCTTTCTTT.

V usage is TRBV7-8 and J usage is TRBJ2-7; 7 bases map to TRBD2. CDR1 SGHVS and CDR2 FQNEAQ come from the germline V gene. V lost 4 bases to trimming and J lost 4 bases; unmatched junction nucleotides: 10. CDR3 length: 15 residues. In DNA, the CDR3 is TGTGCCAGCAGCTCCCGGACTAGTCCGGCTTACGAGCAGTACTTC. Encoded protein: CASSSRTSPAYEQYF.

This chain uses TRBV4-1 with TRBJ2-4, with TRBD1 identical over 7 bases. Unmatched junction bases numbered 10, after V lost 1 base and J lost 16 bases. CDR1 and CDR2 from the germline V gene are MGHRA and YSYEKL. This CDR3 has 13 amino acids. CDR3 bases: TGCGCCAGCAGCCAAGTGTTGGGGACAGTCTCATACTTC. Its protein is CASSQVLGTVSYF.

This clone was found a few times. The chain couples TRBV5-5 to TRBJ2-7; D gene uncertain. Trimming removed 0 bases at V and 2 bases at J, with 6 bases between. From germline, CDR1 is SGHKS and CDR2 YYEKEE (reference sequence). The CDR3 is 13 amino acids. The CDR3 sequence is CASSLVSAYEQYF. CDR3 coding DNA: TGTGCCAGCAGCTTGGTCAGCGCCTACGAGCAGTACTTC.

The chain carries TRBV14 and TRBJ1-2, with D possibly matching TRBD1 (5 bases). V gave up 0 bases and J gave up 2 bases, with 16 bases separating them. CDR1 is SGHDN, CDR2 FVKESK, per germline. The CDR3 length is 17 residues. The CDR3 bases are TGTGCCAGCAGCCAAGAGATCCCGGGACGGGGGAACTATGGCTACACCTTC. This encodes CASSQEIPGRGNYGYTF.

CDR3 sequence reads: CASSYFGSGRDQPQHF. CDR3 in DNA: TGTGCCAGCAGTTACTTCGGCTCCGGGAGAGATCAGCCCCAGCATTTT. The chain joins TRBV5-6 to TRBJ1-5; no definite D call. The ends were cut back, 5 bases at V and 5 bases at J, with 20 bases in the middle. The CDR3 extends over 16 amino acids. Per the germline V gene, CDR1 is SGHDT and CDR2 is YYEEEE. The variable domain in full, with the rest retrieved from reference TRBV5-6 and TRBJ1-5, is DAGVTQSPTHLIKTRGQQVTLRCSPKSGHDTVSWYQQALGQGPQFIFQYYEEEERQRGNFPDRFSGHQFPNYSSELNVNALLLGDSALYLCASSYFGSGRDQPQHFGDGTRLSIL.

This chain joins TRBV19 and TRBJ1-1; D remains unclear. Germline V gene data show CDR1 as LNHDA and CDR2 as SQIVND (reference sequence). The V end was cut by 0 bases, the J end by 5 bases, with 7 bases between. CDR3 length: 13 amino acids. The CDR3 DNA reads TGTGCCAGTAGTATAGATCCCAGAACTGAAGCTTTCTTT. Translating gives CASSIDPRTEAFF.

This chain connects TRBV6-5 to TRBJ1-5, with D hard to call. The CDR3 loop spans 13 amino acids. V was cut by 5 bases and J by 6 bases, with 11 bases left in between. Germline-derived CDR1 and CDR2 are MNHEY and SVGAGI. The CDR3 sequence is CASSKGDAQPQHF. The DNA of the CDR3 is TGTGCCAGCAGTAAGGGAGACGCTCAGCCCCAGCATTTT.

The V and J genes are TRBV28 and TRBJ1-2; 9 bases are a match to TRBD1. The CDR3 totals 14 residues. Germline V lookup: CDR1 MDHEN, CDR2 SYDVKM. Trimming cost V 6 bases and J 3 bases; bases outside gene matches: 5. The CDR3 region is CASRTQGAYYGYTF. The CDR3 DNA reads TGTGCCAGCAGGACACAGGGGGCCTACTATGGCTACACCTTC.

This clone is classed as medium-sized. The V call is TRBV5-4, the J call TRBJ1-3; tentative D call: TRBD1 (5 bases). The CDR3 is made up of 15 amino acids. The V gene's germline CDR1 is SGHNT and CDR2 YYREEE (reference sequence). V lost 3 bases to trimming and J lost 2 bases, with 12 bases between them. For the CDR3, the DNA is TGTGCCAGCAGCTCCATCGGGGGGACTGGAAACACCATATATTTT. Its translation is CASSSIGGTGNTIYF.

CDR3 nucleotides: TGTGCCAGCTCGTCGACAGTCTACGAGCAGTACTTC. The encoded protein is CASSSTVYEQYF. The chain combines TRBV18 with TRBJ2-7; possibly TRBD1 for D (5 bases). Germline CDR1 is KGHSH and CDR2 is LQKENI. The CDR3 loop spans 12 amino acids. The ends were cut back, 6 bases at V and 3 bases at J, with 9 bases in the middle.

The V and J genes are TRBV27 and TRBJ1-5; D is unresolved. With 0 bases removed from V and 0 bases from J, the gap between germline ends came to 6 bases. The CDR3 sequence is 15 residues long. The germline gives CDR1 MNHEY, CDR2 SMNVEV (reference sequence). Here the CDR3 reads CASSLSQYSNQPQHF. Written as DNA, the CDR3 is TGTGCCAGCAGTTTATCGCAGTATAGCAATCAGCCCCAGCATTTT.

The V call is TRBV5-1, the J call TRBJ2-3; 8 bases are shared with TRBD2. The ends lost 0 bases at V and 4 bases at J; junction bases unmatched: 13. Germline V gene data show CDR1 as SGHRS and CDR2 as YFSETQ. The CDR3 extends over 18 amino acids. The DNA of the CDR3 is TGCGCCAGCAGCTTGGGTAGCGGGAACGTATATTTCTCAGATACGCAGTATTTT. It codes for CASSLGSGNVYFSDTQYF. Supplemented by reference TRBV5-1 and TRBJ2-3, the full variable domain reads KAGVTQTPRYLIKTRGQQVTLSCSPISGHRSVSWYQQTPGQGLQFLFEYFSETQRNKGNFPGRFSGRQFSNSRSEMNVSTLELGDSALYLCASSLGSGNVYFSDTQYFGPGTRLTVL.

The chain recombines TRBV20-1 with TRBJ2-1; no clear D gene. Trimming pared 5 bases from V and 8 bases from J, leaving 10 bases between. CDR3 length: 11 residues. Germline lookup yields CDR1 DFQATT and CDR2 SNEGSKA (reference sequence). The CDR3: CSASVPYEQFF. In DNA, the CDR3 is TGCAGTGCTTCAGTTCCGTATGAGCAGTTCTTC.

This chain connects TRBV28 to TRBJ2-1; maybe TRBD2 (6 bases). V lost 11 bases and J lost 8, with 16 bases in between. The CDR3 loop spans 12 amino acids. Germline V gives CDR1 MDHEN, CDR2 SYDVKM. CDR3 amino acids: CAGGTLRHEQFF. CDR3 DNA: TGTGCCGGGGGGACCCTGAGGCATGAGCAGTTCTTC.

This clone was found a few times. The V call is TRBV9, the J call TRBJ1-5; no reliable D call. This CDR3 is 14 amino acids long. From germline, CDR1 is SGDLS and CDR2 YYNGEE. The ends were cut back, 4 bases at V and 0 bases at J, with 8 bases in the middle. The CDR3 DNA reads TGTGCCAGCAGCCGAGAGATTAGCAATCAGCCCCAGCATTTT. It translates to CASSREISNQPQHF.

The chain is built from TRBV18 and TRBJ2-5; the match to TRBD2 covers 9 bases. V lost 4 bases to trimming and J lost 4 bases; unmatched junction nucleotides: 7. Germline V lookup: CDR1 KGHSH, CDR2 LQKENI. The CDR3 spans 15 residues. The CDR3, as DNA: TGTGCCAGCTCACGAGGCGGGGGGGAGACAGAGACCCAGTACTTC. Its translation: CASSRGGGETETQYF.

The chain links TRBV4-1 to TRBJ1-4, with TRBD1 matching 7 bases. V gave up 3 bases and J gave up 7 bases; unmatched junction bases: 8. The CDR3 contains 15 residues. CDR1 and CDR2 from the germline V gene are MGHRA and YSYEKL. The CDR3 DNA sequence: TGCGCCAGCAGCCAGTACAGGGGTGTAAGTGAAAAACTGTTTTTT. Protein sequence: CASSQYRGVSEKLFF.

This clone has just a few counts. The chain uses TRBV27 and TRBJ1-3; 7 positions agree with TRBD1. CDR3 length equals 17 residues. Germline CDR1 and CDR2: MNHEY and SMNVEV (reference sequence). Trimming took 6 bases from V and 6 from J; bases not matched to a gene: 17. CDR3 in DNA: TGTGCCAGCAGGATGAGGATGAAAGGGGGCGCCGAAAACACCATATATTTT. It is translated as CASRMRMKGGAENTIYF.

The chain uses TRBV7-9 and TRBJ2-3, with 11 bases matching TRBD2. Trimming removed 4 bases from V and 0 bases from J; junction bases left unmatched: 9. Germline V gene lookup returns CDR1 SEHNR and CDR2 FQNEAQ (reference sequence). CDR3 length equals 18 residues. The CDR3 sequence is CASSSPGLAELSTDTQYF. The CDR3 nucleotides read TGTGCCAGCAGCTCGCCGGGACTAGCGGAACTTAGCACAGATACGCAGTATTTT.

The rearrangement joins TRBV7-2 to TRBJ2-7, with 7 bases matching TRBD1. The CDR3 contains 15 residues. The germline gives CDR1 SGHTA, CDR2 FQGNSA. J gave up 2 bases and V 1 base, and 5 bases lay outside the gene matches. The CDR3 DNA reads TGTGCCAGCAGCTTAGGACAGGGCGCAGCCTACGAGCAGTACTTC. Its translation is CASSLGQGAAYEQYF.

V and J are TRBV13 and TRBJ2-3, with TRBD2 matching over 10 bases. The germline CDR1 and CDR2 sequences are PRHDT and FYEKMQ (reference sequence). The CDR3 sequence is 17 residues long. V shed 5 bases, J shed 4 bases, and the junction held 12 bases outside the gene matches. The CDR3 DNA reads TGTGCCAGCAGCGACGTGAATAGCGGGGGGTTTGCAGATACGCAGTATTTT. The encoded protein is CASSDVNSGGFADTQYF.

V gene TRBV4-2 combines with J gene TRBJ2-7, with 10 nucleotides matching TRBD2. With V trimmed by 0 bases and J by 7 bases, 9 bases remained unmatched. Germline V gives CDR1 LGHNA, CDR2 YNFKEQ. This CDR3 region has 16 residues. DNA of the CDR3: TGTGCCAGCAGCCAAGATGGAGCGGGAGGGCCGGTTGAGCAGTACTTC. Its protein product is CASSQDGAGGPVEQYF.

This clone was seen more than once but under ten times. The chain is built from TRBV10-2 and TRBJ2-5; 8 nucleotides agree with TRBD2. The J segment lost 0 bases and the V segment lost 6 bases, leaving 12 bases of the junction unmatched. This CDR3 contains 17 residues. Looked up from germline, CDR1 is WSHSY and CDR2 is SAAADI. CDR3 in amino acids: CASRGRASGFYQETQYF. The CDR3 DNA sequence: TGCGCCAGCAGGGGACGCGCTAGCGGGTTCTACCAAGAGACCCAGTACTTC.